Following are 21 T cell receptor beta chains from one sample sequenced in a study of PD-L1 blockade in urothelial cancer. This table comes from immunoSEQ multiplex PCR, and its TCRdb copy is limited to in-frame clones, with some not included. The sample yields about 130,000 clones, 86% seen once. The time point denotes: peripheral blood 6 weeks after treatment start. The sample in question was PBMCs, obtained around atezolizumab (anti-PD-L1) treatment. These receptors were obtained from a man aged 45 to 65 with urothelial cancer.

V gene TRBV19 combines with J gene TRBJ1-3; 9 bases align to TRBD1. CDR1 is LNHDA and CDR2 is SQIVND in the germline V gene (reference sequence). With V trimmed by 5 bases and J by 0 bases, 5 bases remained unmatched. This CDR3 region has 16 residues. The CDR3 loop is CASSSGQGSSGNTIYF. CDR3 DNA sequence: TGTGCCAGTAGTTCAGGACAGGGGAGCTCTGGAAACACCATATATTTT.

The chain joins TRBV2 to TRBJ2-3; D perhaps matches TRBD2 (5 bases). There are 14 residues in the CDR3. With 5 bases removed from V and 4 bases from J, the gap between germline ends came to 13 bases. From germline, CDR1 is SNHLY and CDR2 FYNNEI. CDR3 bases: TGTGCCAGCAGTTTTCACAGCGGATCAGATACGCAGTATTTT. It encodes CASSFHSGSDTQYF.

The CDR3, as DNA: TGTGCCAGCAGTCCCACCAGAGGGGGTAGGTCAGGGACTAGCAATCAGCCCCAGCATTTT. Its protein is CASSPTRGGRSGTSNQPQHF. J is TRBJ1-5 and V is TRBV2; D is possibly TRBD1 (6 bases). This CDR3 has 20 amino acids. In germline, CDR1 is SNHLY, CDR2 FYNNEI. V lost 5 bases and J lost 0, with 26 bases in between.

CDR3 region: CASSVGSGQGGSYTF. The CDR3 coding sequence is TGTGCCAGCAGCGTAGGATCGGGACAGGGGGGAAGCTACACCTTC. V gene TRBV9 combines with J gene TRBJ1-2; 11 positions match TRBD1. CDR1 and CDR2 from the germline V gene are SGDLS and YYNGEE. V dropped 0 bases and J dropped 9; count of bases not matched to a gene: 7. CDR3 length: 15 amino acids.

J is TRBJ2-1 and V is TRBV6-5; D is possibly TRBD1 (5 bases). The V gene lost 3 bases and the J gene lost 4 bases, with 13 bases spanning the gap. This CDR3 is built from 15 residues. Germline assignment: CDR1 MNHEY and CDR2 SVGAGI. The CDR3 DNA reads TGTGCCAGCAGTTATGACCAGGGTCCTTACAATGAGCAGTTCTTC. This encodes CASSYDQGPYNEQFF.

The chain employs TRBV4-2 and TRBJ2-7; 8 bases are a match to TRBD2. The V gene end was trimmed by 2 bases and the J gene end by 0 bases; junction bases not matched to a gene: 3. The CDR3 sequence is 15 residues long. Germline V gene lookup returns CDR1 LGHNA and CDR2 YNFKEQ. CDR3 protein: CASSQQAGDSYEQYF. The CDR3 bases are TGTGCCAGCAGCCAACAAGCGGGGGACTCCTACGAGCAGTACTTC.

The gene calls are TRBV28 and TRBJ2-7; TRBD1 matches at 12 bases. J was trimmed by 3 bases and V by 6 bases; bases with no gene match: 6. CDR1 MDHEN and CDR2 SYDVKM come from the germline V gene. The CDR3 runs 15 residues. For the CDR3, the DNA is TGTGCCAGCAGAACCGGGACAGGGGGCCTCTACGAGCAGTACTTC. Amino acids: CASRTGTGGLYEQYF. The complete variable domain, with remaining parts taken from reference TRBV28 and TRBJ2-7, reads DVKVTQSSRYLVKRTGEKVFLECVQDMDHENMFWYRQDPGLGLRLIYFSYDVKMKEKGDIPEGYSVSREKKERFSLILESASTNQTSMYLCASRTGTGGLYEQYFGPGTRLTVT.

This rearrangement joins TRBV5-1 to TRBJ1-2; 10 bases match TRBD1. This CDR3 comprises 14 residues. V dropped 3 bases and J dropped 6; count of bases not matched to a gene: 5. Germline V lookup: CDR1 SGHRS, CDR2 YFSETQ. CDR3 sequence reads: CASSSGGTGDGYTF. The CDR3 region has the DNA TGCGCCAGCAGCTCCGGCGGGACAGGGGATGGCTACACCTTC.

V usage is TRBV5-1 and J usage is TRBJ2-3; D uncertain. The V end was cut by 0 bases, the J end by 0 bases, with 11 bases between. The germline gives CDR1 SGHRS, CDR2 YFSETQ. CDR3 length: 16 amino acids. The CDR3 is CASSLEGGPSTDTQYF. Written as DNA, the CDR3 is TGCGCCAGCAGCTTGGAAGGCGGCCCTAGCACAGATACGCAGTATTTT.

This chain connects TRBV28 to TRBJ2-7; 9 positions agree with TRBD1. J lost 2 bases, V lost 7 bases, and 9 bases had no gene match. Germline V gene data show CDR1 as MDHEN and CDR2 as SYDVKM. This CDR3 has 15 residues. This CDR3 reads CASMRPGQGTYEQYF. CDR3 DNA: TGTGCCAGCATGCGGCCGGGACAGGGAACCTACGAGCAGTACTTC.

J is TRBJ2-1 and V is TRBV9; TRBD2 agrees at 9 bases. With V trimmed by 0 bases and J by 10 bases, 5 bases remained unmatched. The CDR3 loop spans 14 amino acids. The germline V gene has CDR1 SGDLS and CDR2 YYNGEE. The CDR3 loop is CASSVGLAGSEQFF. The CDR3 DNA follows: TGTGCCAGCAGCGTAGGGCTAGCGGGATCCGAGCAGTTCTTC.

The chain links TRBV9 to TRBJ2-1; the match to TRBD2 covers 11 bases. CDR3 length: 15 residues. Per the germline V gene, CDR1 is SGDLS and CDR2 is YYNGEE. After removal of 0 bases from V and 7 bases from J, the junction contained 3 bases not matched to a gene. CDR3 amino acids: CASSVVPSGRNEQFF. The CDR3 DNA reads as TGTGCCAGCAGCGTAGTACCTAGCGGGAGGAATGAGCAGTTCTTC.

This clone was detected a few times. The V gene is TRBV6-1, the J gene TRBJ2-2; 11 bases are shared with TRBD2. Germline values: CDR1 MNHNS, CDR2 SASEGT. The CDR3 loop spans 18 amino acids. V trimming: 4 bases; J trimming: 0 bases; junction bases outside the gene matches: 7. In DNA form, the CDR3 reads TGTGCCAGCAGTGGGAGACTAGCGGGAATGACGAACACCGGGGAGCTGTTTTTT. It translates to CASSGRLAGMTNTGELFF.

This chain uses TRBV4-2 with TRBJ2-7, with 8 bases lining up with TRBD2. In germline, CDR1 is LGHNA, CDR2 YNFKEQ. V was clipped by 1 base and J by 8 bases; unmatched bases: 10. The CDR3 is 15 residues long. The CDR3 loop is CASSQGWSGSGQQYF. CDR3 in DNA: TGTGCCAGCAGCCAAGGGTGGAGCGGGAGCGGGCAGCAGTACTTC.

This chain connects TRBV7-6 to TRBJ2-2; 10 nucleotides line up with TRBD1. The V gene end was trimmed by 5 bases and the J gene end by 3 bases; junction bases not matched to a gene: 6. The CDR3 consists of 16 residues. Per germline, CDR1 SGHVS and CDR2 FNYEAQ. The CDR3: CASSPRTGGDTGELFF. For the CDR3, the DNA is TGTGCCAGCAGCCCGAGGACAGGGGGGGACACCGGGGAGCTGTTTTTT.

The genes are TRBV19 and TRBJ2-7; weak D call: TRBD1 (5 bases). Looked up from germline, CDR1 is LNHDA and CDR2 is SQIVND (reference sequence). This CDR3 contains 13 residues. V lost 5 bases, J lost 8 bases, and 16 bases lay in between. This CDR3 reads CASSAQGRIKQYF. The CDR3 region has the DNA TGTGCCAGTAGTGCCCAGGGCCGGATCAAGCAGTACTTC.

This rearrangement joins TRBV7-6 to TRBJ2-7; TRBD2 is a possible D gene (7 bases). From germline, CDR1 is SGHVS and CDR2 FNYEAQ. V lost 2 bases and J 5 bases, leaving 16 bases between the germline ends. CDR3 size: 15 residues. The CDR3 DNA sequence: TGTGCCAGCAGCTTACGGACAGTGGGGGGGGACGAGCAGTACTTC. This encodes CASSLRTVGGDEQYF.

The J gene is TRBJ2-2, the V gene TRBV7-3, with a tentative D call TRBD2 (5 bases). There are 15 residues in the CDR3. Germline-derived CDR1 and CDR2 are SGHTA and FQGTGA. Between the trimmed V and J ends, which lost 3 bases and 1 base, there was a span of 9 bases. The chain's CDR3 is CASSFRAGNTGELFF. Written as DNA, the CDR3 is TGTGCCAGCAGCTTTCGGGCGGGGAACACCGGGGAGCTGTTTTTT.

The chain couples TRBV20-1 to TRBJ2-1; D gene ambiguous. V lost 6 bases and J lost 4, with 7 bases in between. The CDR3 is 11 amino acids. CDR1 is DFQATT and CDR2 is SNEGSKA in the germline V gene (reference sequence). The CDR3 protein is CSAPGYNEQFF. In nucleotides, the CDR3 is TGCAGTGCCCCCGGGTACAATGAGCAGTTCTTC.

This rearrangement joins TRBV30 to TRBJ2-7, with D perhaps matching TRBD2 (6 bases). CDR1 is GTSNPN and CDR2 is SVGIG in the germline V gene (reference sequence). Trimming took 3 bases from V and 2 from J, leaving 17 bases between them. CDR3 length: 15 amino acids. CDR3 amino acids: CAWRTGASSTYEQYF. In nucleotides, the CDR3 is TGTGCCTGGAGGACGGGAGCTAGCAGTACCTACGAGCAGTACTTC.

On this clone: At one end the junction does not follow the germline gene, possibly because of a read error. The V and J genes are TRBV28 and TRBJ2-2; 7 bases map to TRBD1. From germline, CDR1 is MDHEN and CDR2 SYDVKM. The CDR3 is 15 amino acids. CDR3 sequence: CASSSHRGGTRELFF. The CDR3 nucleotides read TGTGCCAGCAGCTCCCACAGGGGTGGCACCAGGGAGCTGTTTTTT.